This is a list of T cell receptor beta chains from one sample in a study of blood T cell repertoires in COVID-19. The method was immunoSEQ multiplex PCR; TCRdb's version includes in-frame clones alone and lacks a portion of them. This table has tens of thousands of clones, roughly 86% appearing once. What was sequenced was peripheral blood. These receptors all come from a man aged 50-59 years with acute or convalescent COVID-19. CDR3s include the opening cysteine and the closing phenylalanine or tryptophan. D genes are given only for firm matches. Not every row has a clone size; where given, it reads once, few, many or a size class.

size	V	D	J	DNA	CDR3
.	TRBV11-2	TRBD1	TRBJ1-4	TGTGCCAGCAGGGACAGGGGGCTGGGGGAAAAACTGTTTTTT	CASRDRGLGEKLFF
.	TRBV10-3	.	TRBJ2-7	TGTGCCATCAGTGCTTCCGGACACTCCTACGAGCAGTACTTC	CAISASGHSYEQYF
.	TRBV12-3/TRBV12-4	TRBD1	TRBJ2-7	TGTGCCAGCAGCGGACAGGGGGCTTACGAGCAGTACTTC	CASSGQGAYEQYF
.	TRBV4-1	.	TRBJ1-3	TGCGCCAGCAGCGGCAGGGCCTCTGGAAACACCATATATTTT	CASSGRASGNTIYF
few	TRBV4-1	TRBD1	TRBJ1-1	TGCGCCAGCAGCCAAGATTGGGCGACAGGGTTAACTGAAGCTTTCTTT	CASSQDWATGLTEAFF
.	TRBV5-1	TRBD1	TRBJ2-2	TGCGCCAGCAGCCTGGGACAGTTCACCGGGGAGCTGTTTTTT	CASSLGQFTGELFF
.	TRBV19	TRBD1	TRBJ2-7	TGTGCCAGTAGCCGGACAGGGTTCTCCCACGAGCAGTACTTC	CASSRTGFSHEQYF
.	TRBV6-5	TRBD2	TRBJ2-3	TGTGCCGAGCGGGACGGGGACACAGATACGCAGTATTTT	CAERDGDTDTQYF
once	TRBV18	TRBD1	TRBJ1-3	TGTGCCAGCTCGACTACAGGGGGTTTATCTGGAAACACCATATATTTT	CASSTTGGLSGNTIYF
.	TRBV11-3	.	TRBJ2-1	TGTGCCAGCAGCCTACGGACTACCATCTACAATGAGCAGTTCTTC	CASSLRTTIYNEQFF
.	TRBV6-5	TRBD2	TRBJ2-2	TGTGCCAGCATCCCTAGCGGAAACACCGGGGAGCTGTTTTTT	CASIPSGNTGELFF
few	TRBV28	.	TRBJ1-6	TGTGCCAGCACCCAGGCTCAGAATTCACCCCTCCACTTT	CASTQAQNSPLHF
.	TRBV5-1	TRBD1	TRBJ1-1	TGCGCCAGCAGCCTAACACAGGGGATGAGGACTGAAGCTTTCTTT	CASSLTQGMRTEAFF
.	TRBV29-1	.	TRBJ1-2	TGCAGCGTTGACACAGACAGAGATAACTATGGCTACACCTTC	CSVDTDRDNYGYTF
.	TRBV27	.	TRBJ1-1	TGTGCCAGCAGTTTAGAACAGGGTGACACTGAAGCTTTCTTT	CASSLEQGDTEAFF
.	TRBV5-6	TRBD1	TRBJ2-3	TGTGCCAGCAGCGCTAACAGGGGTTACACAGATACGCAGTATTTT	CASSANRGYTDTQYF
few	TRBV7-8	TRBD1	TRBJ2-6	TGTGCCAGCAGCTCCGGACAGGGGCCAACTGGGGCCAACGTCCTGACTTTC	CASSSGQGPTGANVLTF
.	TRBV7-2	TRBD1	TRBJ2-2	TGTGCCAGCAGCCAAGGGTGGGACAGGTCGAGCACCGGGGAGCTGTTTTTT	CASSQGWDRSSTGELFF
.	TRBV11-2	TRBD2	TRBJ2-1	TGTGCCAGCAGTCTAGCTAGCGGGGCCTACAATGAGCAGTTCTTC	CASSLASGAYNEQFF